The clone carrying this TCR beta chain is large within its sample. Its antigen is not known. The V and J ends lost 2 bases and 3 bases respectively, with 23 bases between them. Germline assignment: CDR1 MNHEY and CDR2 SMNVEV (reference sequence). The CDR3 sequence is 18 residues long. The sample originates from a study of circulating CD8 cells and anti-PD-1 response in melanoma. Using around 15 ng of total RNA, TCR libraries were made with the QIAseq Immune Repertoire TCR panel. MiXCR was run by TCRdb on the reads, yielding one entry per CDR3 protein. The sample lists approximately 400 distinct CDR3 sequences, about 4.8% seen once, with 40% to 45% in the top ten. Live CD3+CD8+TCRalphabeta+ cells were sorted into four subsets by PD-1 and/or TIGIT. Study findings and constraints: DNEG was most diverse; TIGIT repertoires were least diverse. Previously treated and treatment-naive patients were pooled together.

The chain recombines TRBV27 with TRBJ2-7; D uncertain. The source of this sequence is a human donor with melanoma. The input for sequencing was CD8+ T cells from PBMCs, taken at baseline or after one month of anti-PD-1 therapy (not recorded which). CDR3 region: CASSLDKPRLGSDYEQYF. In nucleotides, the CDR3 is TGTGCCAGCAGTTTAGATAAACCCAGACTGGGTAGTGACTACGAGCAGTACTTC.